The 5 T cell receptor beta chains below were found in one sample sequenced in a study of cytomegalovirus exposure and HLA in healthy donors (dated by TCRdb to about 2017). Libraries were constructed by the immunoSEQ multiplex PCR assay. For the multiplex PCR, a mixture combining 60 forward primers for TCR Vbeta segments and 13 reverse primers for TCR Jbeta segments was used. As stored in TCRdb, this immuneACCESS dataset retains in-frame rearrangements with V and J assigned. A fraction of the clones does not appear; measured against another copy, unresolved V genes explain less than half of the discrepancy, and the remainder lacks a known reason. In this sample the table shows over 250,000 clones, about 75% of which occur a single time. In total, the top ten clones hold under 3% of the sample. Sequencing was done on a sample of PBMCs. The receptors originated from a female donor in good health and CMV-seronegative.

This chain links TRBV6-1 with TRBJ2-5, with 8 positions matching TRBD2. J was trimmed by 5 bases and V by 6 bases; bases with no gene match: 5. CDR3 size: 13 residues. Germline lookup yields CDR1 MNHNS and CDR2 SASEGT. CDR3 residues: CASSPGGPETQYF. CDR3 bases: TGTGCCAGCAGCCCGGGGGGGCCGGAGACCCAGTACTTC.

CDR3 coding DNA: TGCGCCAGCAGTGTACTGCGGGCCAGCCCCACCGGGGAGCTGTTTTTT. Its protein product is CASSVLRASPTGELFF. This chain connects TRBV10-2 to TRBJ2-2, with D possibly matching TRBD2 (5 bases). V shed 4 bases and J shed 4 bases, with 16 bases lying between them. Germline V gene sequence: CDR1 WSHSY, CDR2 SAAADI. The CDR3 is 16 residues long.

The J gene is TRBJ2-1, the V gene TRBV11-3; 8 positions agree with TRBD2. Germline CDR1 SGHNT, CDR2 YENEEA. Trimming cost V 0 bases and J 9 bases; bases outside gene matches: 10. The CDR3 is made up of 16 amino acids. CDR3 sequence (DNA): TGTGCCAGCAGCTTAGACTTCCTAGCGGGTCTTGTTGAGCAGTTCTTC. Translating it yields CASSLDFLAGLVEQFF. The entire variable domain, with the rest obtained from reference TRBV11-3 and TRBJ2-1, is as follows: EAGVVQSPRYKIIEKKQPVAFWCNPISGHNTLYWYLQNLGQGPELLIRYENEEAVDDSQLPKDRFSAERLKGVDSTLKIQPAELGDSAVYLCASSLDFLAGLVEQFFGPGTRLTVL.

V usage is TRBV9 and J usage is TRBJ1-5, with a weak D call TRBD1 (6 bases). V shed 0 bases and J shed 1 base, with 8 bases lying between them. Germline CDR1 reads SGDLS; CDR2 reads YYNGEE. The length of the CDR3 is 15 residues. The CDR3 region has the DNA TGTGCCAGCAGCGTAGGGACAGAGAGCAATCAGCCCCAGCATTTT. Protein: CASSVGTESNQPQHF.

The CDR3 sequence is CAMGTGTSSAGELFF. CDR3 sequence (DNA): TGTGCCATGGGGACCGGGACTAGCTCCGCCGGGGAGCTGTTTTTT. The chain joins TRBV5-4 to TRBJ2-2; 9 nucleotides line up with TRBD2. There are 15 residues in the CDR3. Germline V gives CDR1 SGHNT, CDR2 YYREEE (reference sequence). With 9 bases clipped from V and 6 bases from J, the junction kept 12 bases outside the gene matches.